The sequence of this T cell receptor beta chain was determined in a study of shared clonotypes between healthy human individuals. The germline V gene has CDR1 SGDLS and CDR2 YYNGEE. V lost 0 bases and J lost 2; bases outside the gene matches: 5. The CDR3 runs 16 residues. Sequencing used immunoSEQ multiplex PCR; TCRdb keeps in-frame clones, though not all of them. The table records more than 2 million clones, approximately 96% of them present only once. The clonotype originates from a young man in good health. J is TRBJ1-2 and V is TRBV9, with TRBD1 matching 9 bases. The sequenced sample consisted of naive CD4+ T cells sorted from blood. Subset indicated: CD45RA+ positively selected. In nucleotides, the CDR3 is TGTGCCAGCAGCGTAGGAGCGGGACAGGGAAACTATGGCTACACCTTC. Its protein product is CASSVGAGQGNYGYTF. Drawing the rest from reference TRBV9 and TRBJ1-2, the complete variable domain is DSGVTQTPKHLITATGQRVTLRCSPRSGDLSVYWYQQSLDQGLQFLIQYYNGEERAKGNILERFSAQQFPDLHSELNLSSLELGDSALYFCASSVGAGQGNYGYTFGSGTRLTVV.